Presented here are 13 T cell receptor beta chains from one specimen sequenced in a study of T cell repertoires in cytomegalovirus infection. TCRdb processed the reads anew with MiXCR; each CDR3 protein has one entry. The sample records 350,000 to 400,000 distinct CDR3 sequences, about 32% being singletons. These receptors have no identified antigens. Sequences were derived from cultured PBMCs, sampled from culture after CMV antigen stimulation. The receptors come from a human donor in good health (CMV status not recorded). Some clones in this sample may be carry-over from other donors' samples.

This clonotype was found a few times. The chain couples TRBV20-1 to TRBJ1-1; D is possibly TRBD1 (5 bases). Germline-derived CDR1 and CDR2 are DFQATT and SNEGSKA (reference sequence). V shed 2 bases and J shed 4 bases, with 11 bases lying between them. The CDR3 contains 13 residues. CDR3 in amino acids: CSARHGAGTEAFF. Here the CDR3 DNA reads TGCAGTGCTAGACATGGGGCGGGCACTGAAGCTTTCTTT.

This clonotype was counted between two and nine times. V gene TRBV2 combines with J gene TRBJ2-7; maybe TRBD1 (6 bases). Germline lookup yields CDR1 SNHLY and CDR2 FYNNEI. Trimming pared 6 bases from V and 6 bases from J, leaving 9 bases between. This CDR3 has 11 residues. The CDR3 sequence: CASREQGEQYF. CDR3 bases: TGTGCCAGCAGGGAACAGGGCGAGCAGTACTTC.

This clonotype was seen a handful of times. The genes are TRBV5-5 and TRBJ2-3, with a tentative D call TRBD2 (6 bases). The germline V gene has CDR1 SGHKS and CDR2 YYEKEE (reference sequence). The CDR3 spans 15 residues. The V end lost 3 bases, the J end lost 6 bases, and 17 bases lay between the germline ends. The CDR3 nucleotides are TGTGCCAGCAGCTCGCTGTGGCGGGATGGGGATACGCAGTATTTT. Protein sequence: CASSSLWRDGDTQYF.

This clonotype was observed many times. The V and J genes are TRBV7-6 and TRBJ2-7; D might be TRBD2 (7 bases). Germline V gene sequence: CDR1 SGHVS, CDR2 FNYEAQ. The CDR3 runs 16 residues. Deletions cut 2 bases from V and 3 bases from J, with 17 bases between. The DNA of the CDR3 is TGTGCCAGCAGCTTAAGGGGGGGGGCAGACAACTACGAGCAGTACTTC. This translates into CASSLRGGADNYEQYF. The variable domain in full, completed from reference TRBV7-6 and TRBJ2-7, reads GAGVSQSPRYKVTKRGQDVALRCDPISGHVSLYWYRQALGQGPEFLTYFNYEAQQDKSGLPNDRFSAERPEGSISTLTIQRTEQRDSAMYRCASSLRGGADNYEQYFGPGTRLTVT.

This clonotype was counted between two and nine times. The chain joins TRBV7-9 to TRBJ2-1, with TRBD1 matching over 9 bases. The V gene end was trimmed by 5 bases and the J gene end by 2 bases; junction bases not matched to a gene: 4. In germline, CDR1 is SEHNR, CDR2 FQNEAQ (reference sequence). This CDR3 comprises 15 residues. CDR3 in DNA: TGTGCCAGCAGCGTACAGGGGGCCCCCTACAATGAGCAGTTCTTC. Amino acids: CASSVQGAPYNEQFF.

This clonotype showed up just a few times. The chain has TRBV28 and TRBJ2-3, with a tentative D call TRBD2 (6 bases). Germline values: CDR1 MDHEN, CDR2 SYDVKM. The CDR3 runs to 14 residues. V lost 6 bases and J lost 2, with 12 bases in between. The CDR3 coding sequence is TGTGCCAGCAGACGAGGGACTTTCACAGATACGCAGTATTTT. The encoded protein is CASRRGTFTDTQYF.

V usage is TRBV7-2 and J usage is TRBJ2-7, with 7 nucleotides matching TRBD1. The length of the CDR3 is 16 residues. Germline V CDR1 and CDR2: SGHTA, FQGNSA. The junction had 13 bases not matched to a gene; V was cut back by 5 bases and J by 3 bases. The CDR3 loop is CASSLDRDPGGYEQYF. In nucleotides, the CDR3 is TGTGCCAGCAGCCTCGACAGGGACCCAGGCGGCTACGAGCAGTACTTC. Based on the CDR3 plus reference TRBV7-2 and TRBJ2-7, the full variable domain is GAGVSQSPSNKVTEKGKDVELRCDPISGHTALYWYRQSLGQGLEFLIYFQGNSAPDKSGLPSDRFSAERTGGSVSTLTIQRTQQEDSAVYLCASSLDRDPGGYEQYFGPGTRLTVT.

This clonotype was counted between two and nine times. This chain joins TRBV4-3 and TRBJ1-5, with D hard to call. V lost 1 base, J lost 3 bases, and 10 bases lay in between. There are 15 residues in the CDR3. Germline V gene lookup returns CDR1 LGHNA and CDR2 YSLEER. This chain's CDR3 is CASSQAPGDNQPQHF. CDR3 nucleotides: TGCGCCAGCAGCCAAGCACCCGGGGACAATCAGCCCCAGCATTTT.

This clonotype showed up just a few times. CDR3 in amino acids: CASGGLLTDTQYF. CDR3 DNA: TGTGCCAGCGGGGGACTACTCACAGATACGCAGTATTTT. The chain joins TRBV7-9 to TRBJ2-3, with 7 bases lining up with TRBD2. With 8 bases clipped from V and 2 bases from J, the junction kept 4 bases outside the gene matches. Looked up from germline, CDR1 is SEHNR and CDR2 is FQNEAQ (reference sequence). The CDR3 is made up of 13 amino acids.

This clonotype was picked up a small number of times. The J gene is TRBJ2-2, the V gene TRBV6-2 or TRBV6-3, with 10 bases matching TRBD2. CDR3 length: 16 residues. Trimming cost V 2 bases and J 7 bases; bases outside gene matches: 7. CDR1 and CDR2 (germline): MNHEY, SVGEGT. The CDR3 DNA reads TGTGCCAGCAGTTACGAAGCGGGAGGGCCGATCGGGGAGCTGTTTTTT. It specifies CASSYEAGGPIGELFF.

The chain links TRBV20-1 to TRBJ2-3, with a possible D match to TRBD2 (6 bases). Germline V CDR1 and CDR2: DFQATT, SNEGSKA (reference sequence). This CDR3 has 15 residues. V was pared by 2 bases and J by 2 bases, with 14 bases between. CDR3 region: CSARTRGTATDTQYF. The CDR3 bases are TGCAGTGCTAGAACTCGCGGGACGGCCACAGATACGCAGTATTTT.

V and J are TRBV20-1 and TRBJ2-1; 9 nucleotides match TRBD2. This CDR3 comprises 17 residues. The ends lost 3 bases at V and 6 bases at J; junction bases unmatched: 15. Looked up from germline, CDR1 is DFQATT and CDR2 is SNEGSKA (reference sequence). The CDR3 bases are TGCAGTGCTAGGGTCTACTATGGGGCGGGAGGGGCCAATGAGCAGTTCTTC. Translating gives CSARVYYGAGGANEQFF.

This clonotype occurred a few times. The J gene is TRBJ2-3, the V gene TRBV19, with D unresolved. From germline, CDR1 is LNHDA and CDR2 SQIVND (reference sequence). Trimming left V 6 bases short and J 2 bases short, with 12 bases between. The CDR3 consists of 14 residues. DNA for the CDR3: TGTGCCAGTAGCCTCCAGGAGATCACAGATACGCAGTATTTT. Translating it yields CASSLQEITDTQYF. The full variable domain, rest sourced from reference TRBV19 and TRBJ2-3, is DGGITQSPKYLFRKEGQNVTLSCEQNLNHDAMYWYRQDPGQGLRLIYYSQIVNDFQKGDIAEGYSVSREKKESFPLTVTSAQKNPTAFYLCASSLQEITDTQYFGPGTRLTVL.